This T cell receptor beta chain originates from a study of T cell changes during pregnancy in multiple sclerosis. CDR3 size: 24 residues. Losses at the gene ends were 3 bases for V and 0 bases for J; bases not matched to a gene: 25. The repertoire was sequenced with immunoSEQ multiplex PCR; TCRdb's copy has only in-frame clones and lacks some. Among under 35,000 clones listed, around nine tenths were seen once. This receptor was identified in a female donor with multiple sclerosis, enrolled in a pregnancy study. The J gene is TRBJ1-3, the V gene TRBV7-1; 11 bases map to TRBD1. TRBV7-1 is identified as an open reading frame with a role that is uncertain. Sequenced material: CD4+ T cells from peripheral blood mononuclear cells, taken in the first trimester of pregnancy. The CDR3 DNA follows: TGTGCCAGCAGCTCCCACAAGAGGACAGGGGGCTCGGGGGTTTCTCCCATCTCTGGAAACACCATATATTTT. The encoded protein is CASSSHKRTGGSGVSPISGNTIYF.